A single sample is the source of the 30 T cell receptor beta chains below, sequenced in a study of cytomegalovirus exposure and HLA in healthy donors. The data were produced by immunoSEQ multiplex PCR, yet TCRdb's version contains in-frame clones alone and is incomplete. This table holds about 240,000 clones, 70% to 90% found once. Source material: PBMCs. Receptors originate from a woman under 40 in good health and CMV-seropositive.

The chain uses TRBV5-4 and TRBJ1-4; 9 bases are a match to TRBD1. V dropped 3 bases and J dropped 8; count of bases not matched to a gene: 5. CDR1 is SGHNT and CDR2 is YYREEE in the germline V gene (reference sequence). The CDR3 consists of 14 residues. The CDR3 DNA is TGTGCCAGCAGCTCGGACAGGGGTAGGGAAAAACTGTTTTTT. This encodes CASSSDRGREKLFF.

V gene TRBV11-2 combines with J gene TRBJ2-7; weak D call: TRBD2 (5 bases). The germline V gene has CDR1 SGHAT and CDR2 FQNNGV. The CDR3 loop spans 15 amino acids. Trimming left V 2 bases short and J 0 bases short, with 11 bases between. The CDR3 reads CASSLRDYPSYEQYF. CDR3 DNA: TGTGCCAGCAGCTTAAGAGACTACCCCTCCTACGAGCAGTACTTC.

The V call is TRBV5-8, the J call TRBJ1-1; TRBD1 aligns across 7 bases. Germline CDR1 is SGHTS and CDR2 is YDEGEE. The CDR3 loop spans 15 amino acids. V shed 4 bases and J 4 bases; nucleotides not matched to a gene: 10. The CDR3 bases are TGTGCCAGCAGCCAGAGACAGGGCTGGGGCACTGAAGCTTTCTTT. It is translated as CASSQRQGWGTEAFF.

This chain links TRBV5-1 with TRBJ1-1; 7 bases match TRBD1. The junction had 5 bases not matched to a gene; V was cut back by 2 bases and J by 1 base. The CDR3 sequence is 15 residues long. Germline assignment: CDR1 SGHRS and CDR2 YFSETQ. In DNA form, the CDR3 reads TGCGCCAGCAGCTTTGAGGGGGCGGGGAACACTGAAGCTTTCTTT. It codes for CASSFEGAGNTEAFF.

The chain employs TRBV5-4 and TRBJ2-5, with 13 positions matching TRBD2. After removal of 4 bases from V and 5 bases from J, the junction contained 5 bases not matched to a gene. The CDR3 is 15 amino acids. In germline, CDR1 is SGHNT, CDR2 YYREEE (reference sequence). CDR3 region: CASSRGLAGQETQYF. In DNA, the CDR3 is TGTGCCAGCAGCCGGGGACTAGCGGGACAGGAGACCCAGTACTTC.

The chain joins TRBV5-4 to TRBJ2-1; D gene ambiguous. Germline V gene sequence: CDR1 SGHNT, CDR2 YYREEE (reference sequence). The CDR3 extends over 15 amino acids. Trimming took off 6 bases at V and 0 bases at J, with 13 bases between the two ends. The CDR3 spells CASTTVLGSYNEQFF. The CDR3, as DNA: TGTGCCAGCACCACGGTACTTGGCTCCTACAATGAGCAGTTCTTC. Complete variable domain (other parts from reference TRBV5-4 and TRBJ2-1): ETGVTQSPTHLIKTRGQQVTLRCSSQSGHNTVSWYQQALGQGPQFIFQYYREEENGRGNFPPRFSGLQFPNYSSELNVNALELDDSALYLCASTTVLGSYNEQFFGPGTRLTVL.

The rearrangement joins TRBV19 to TRBJ1-1, with D possibly being TRBD1 (5 bases). The germline V and J ends were trimmed by 4 bases and 0 bases, with 12 bases remaining between them. This CDR3 spans 15 amino acids. From germline, CDR1 is LNHDA and CDR2 SQIVND (reference sequence). CDR3 DNA sequence: TGTGCCAGTAGTACCCTTAAGACAGTGAACACTGAAGCTTTCTTT. Protein: CASSTLKTVNTEAFF.

V and J are TRBV2 and TRBJ1-1, with TRBD1 identical over 9 bases. CDR1 is SNHLY and CDR2 is FYNNEI in the germline V gene. The CDR3 length is 16 residues. Trimming removed 6 bases from V and 6 bases from J; junction bases left unmatched: 14. CDR3 bases: TGTGCCAGCAGAGCCGAAGCGGGACAGGGTTCGTCTGAAGCTTTCTTT. It is translated as CASRAEAGQGSSEAFF.

In its sample, this clone was seen a few times. The rearrangement links TRBV7-3 to TRBJ2-7; 9 bases map to TRBD2. V shed 5 bases, J shed 4 bases, and the junction held 3 bases outside the gene matches. Germline V gene data show CDR1 as SGHTA and CDR2 as FQGTGA. The CDR3 is 13 residues long. In DNA, the CDR3 is TGTGCCAGCAGCCCTAGCGGGATGTACGAGCAGTACTTC. Protein: CASSPSGMYEQYF.

V gene TRBV6-1 combines with J gene TRBJ2-7, with 9 bases matching TRBD2. The V segment lost 2 bases and the J segment 3 bases; nucleotides outside the gene matches: 14. The CDR3 extends over 18 amino acids. Germline values: CDR1 MNHNS, CDR2 SASEGT. CDR3 amino acids: CASSEWPPSGILGYEQYF. The CDR3 DNA follows: TGTGCCAGCAGTGAATGGCCCCCTAGCGGGATTTTAGGCTACGAGCAGTACTTC.

The chain links TRBV30 to TRBJ2-1, with TRBD2 identical over 12 bases. In germline, CDR1 is GTSNPN, CDR2 SVGIG (reference sequence). The CDR3 length is 16 residues. With 4 bases clipped from V and 5 bases from J, the junction kept 9 bases outside the gene matches. In DNA form, the CDR3 reads TGTGCCTGGAATTCCGGGACTAGCGGGCCCCACAATGAGCAGTTCTTC. Translation: CAWNSGTSGPHNEQFF.

The chain has TRBV27 and TRBJ2-5; 10 nucleotides agree with TRBD2. CDR3 length equals 14 residues. Germline V CDR1 and CDR2: MNHEY, SMNVEV (reference sequence). Trimming took 11 bases from V and 5 from J; bases not matched to a gene: 11. The chain's CDR3 is CAVQGLAGEETQYF. Written as DNA, the CDR3 is TGTGCCGTCCAAGGGCTAGCGGGAGAGGAGACCCAGTACTTC.

V and J are TRBV11-2 and TRBJ2-5; D is perhaps TRBD1 (5 bases). CDR3 length: 15 amino acids. Per the germline V gene, CDR1 is SGHAT and CDR2 is FQNNGV. Trimming stripped 5 bases from V and 1 base from J, with 14 bases between. The CDR3 DNA reads as TGTGCCAGCAGCGACAGCTGGGGTTTCCAAGAGACCCAGTACTTC. Its translation: CASSDSWGFQETQYF.

The chain employs TRBV11-2 and TRBJ2-3, with 8 bases lining up with TRBD1. Germline loops: CDR1 SGHAT, CDR2 FQNNGV. V shed 4 bases and J 0 bases; nucleotides not matched to a gene: 9. The CDR3 loop spans 17 amino acids. The CDR3 bases are TGTGCCAGCAGCTCAATACAGGGGGGTATCAGCACAGATACGCAGTATTTT. It codes for CASSSIQGGISTDTQYF.

This chain connects TRBV29-1 to TRBJ1-1; maybe TRBD1 (6 bases). V dropped 6 bases and J dropped 11 bases, with 13 bases sitting between them. This CDR3 contains 10 residues. The V gene's germline CDR1 is SQVTM and CDR2 ANQGSEA. The CDR3 nucleotides are TGCAGCGTGCCGGGGGGGGCGGCTTTCTTT. Translating it yields CSVPGGAAFF. The full variable domain, in which reference TRBV29-1 and TRBJ1-1 provide the parts outside the CDR3, is SAVISQKPSRDICQRGTSLTIQCQVDSQVTMMFWYRQQPGQSLTLIATANQGSEATYESGFVIDKFPISRPNLTFSTLTVSNMSPEDSSIYLCSVPGGAAFFGQGTRLTVV.

This chain uses TRBV7-2 with TRBJ2-3, with 9 nucleotides matching TRBD2. This CDR3 has 17 residues. V gave up 7 bases and J gave up 4 bases; unmatched junction bases: 15. In germline, CDR1 is SGHTA, CDR2 FQGNSA. The DNA of the CDR3 is TGTGCCAGCAATGGCCTTTTGAGCGGGAGGAGGGCAGATACGCAGTATTTT. Protein: CASNGLLSGRRADTQYF.

The chain links TRBV27 to TRBJ2-1; 9 nucleotides align to TRBD2. V shed 5 bases, J shed 9 bases, and the junction held 8 bases outside the gene matches. The CDR3 sequence is 14 residues long. In germline, CDR1 is MNHEY, CDR2 SMNVEV (reference sequence). The CDR3 DNA reads TGTGCCAGCAGTGCCGGGACTAGCCCCCGTGAGCAGTTCTTC. It encodes CASSAGTSPREQFF.

The J gene is TRBJ2-2, the V gene TRBV18, with 7 bases fitting TRBD1. With 3 bases clipped from V and 7 bases from J, the junction kept 11 bases outside the gene matches. The CDR3 spans 16 residues. Germline V lookup: CDR1 KGHSH, CDR2 LQKENI. The CDR3 DNA is TGTGCCAGCTCACCGCCCGGGACAGCTCTGGGCGGGGAGCTGTTTTTT. Translation gives CASSPPGTALGGELFF.

This sequence joins TRBV28 and TRBJ2-1; perhaps TRBD2 as D (7 bases). CDR1 is MDHEN, CDR2 SYDVKM, per germline. CDR3 length: 16 residues. The V gene lost 11 bases and the J gene lost 0 bases, with 20 bases spanning the gap. The CDR3: CAGAKGGGSSYNEQFF. The CDR3 DNA sequence: TGTGCCGGAGCAAAGGGGGGGGGAAGCTCCTACAATGAGCAGTTCTTC.

The gene calls are TRBV9 and TRBJ2-7; the match to TRBD1 covers 8 bases. Germline CDR1 SGDLS, CDR2 YYNGEE. Germline trimming cut 1 base from V and 7 bases from J; bases unmatched to any gene: 4. The CDR3 loop spans 13 amino acids. The CDR3 region has the DNA TGTGCCAGCAGCGTACAGGGGGCGGGGGAGCAGTACTTC. Translation: CASSVQGAGEQYF.

The V call is TRBV5-1, the J call TRBJ2-7; 8 bases are a match to TRBD2. The CDR3 is 14 residues long. CDR1 and CDR2 (germline): SGHRS, YFSETQ. The V and J ends lost 1 base and 3 bases, in that order; junction bases with no gene match: 3. CDR3 nucleotide sequence: TGCGCCAGCAGCTTGTCTGGGACTAGCTACGAGCAGTACTTC. Residues: CASSLSGTSYEQYF.

CDR3 in DNA: TGTGCCAGCAGCTTGGTAACAGGTCTTGGGAGGGACGAGCAGTACTTC. Its protein is CASSLVTGLGRDEQYF. The chain combines TRBV11-2 with TRBJ2-7; 7 bases are a match to TRBD2. V lost 3 bases to trimming and J lost 5 bases; unmatched junction nucleotides: 13. Germline V gives CDR1 SGHAT, CDR2 FQNNGV. The CDR3 has 16 residues.

The chain is built from TRBV4-2 and TRBJ2-7, with 12 nucleotides matching TRBD2. The CDR3 length is 17 residues. Germline CDR1 LGHNA, CDR2 YNFKEQ. The J segment lost 0 bases and the V segment lost 1 base, leaving 4 bases of the junction unmatched. As DNA, the CDR3 is TGTGCCAGCAGCCAAGCGGCTAGCGGGAGGGCCTCCTACGAGCAGTACTTC. It codes for CASSQAASGRASYEQYF.

This clone was counted a single time. The chain links TRBV11-2 to TRBJ2-7, with TRBD1 matching 7 bases. CDR3 length: 14 amino acids. V lost 7 bases, J lost 4 bases, and 10 bases stayed unmatched. Looked up from germline, CDR1 is SGHAT and CDR2 is FQNNGV. DNA for the CDR3: TGTGCCAGCACCACCCGGGACAGTTCTTACGAGCAGTACTTC. Its translation is CASTTRDSSYEQYF. Full variable domain (outside the CDR3, taken from reference TRBV11-2 and TRBJ2-7): EAGVAQSPRYKIIEKRQSVAFWCNPISGHATLYWYQQILGQGPKLLIQFQNNGVVDDSQLPKDRFSAERLKGVDSTLKIQPAKLEDSAVYLCASTTRDSSYEQYFGPGTRLTVT.

V usage is TRBV27 and J usage is TRBJ1-3, with 7 bases identical to TRBD1. Germline assignment: CDR1 MNHEY and CDR2 SMNVEV (reference sequence). J lost 4 bases, V lost 6 bases, and 6 bases had no gene match. This CDR3 contains 14 residues. CDR3 residues: CASSRSGGGNTIYF. The CDR3 nucleotides are TGTGCCAGCAGCCGGTCAGGGGGAGGAAACACCATATATTTT.

This clone was found a few times. This sample also contains other DNA sequences that code for the same CDR3. The rearrangement joins TRBV10-3 to TRBJ1-1, with 9 bases identical to TRBD1. The J segment lost 2 bases and the V segment lost 6 bases, leaving 4 bases of the junction unmatched. This CDR3 has 14 residues. Germline assignment: CDR1 ENHRY and CDR2 SYGVKD. CDR3 protein: CAISEDRGNTEAFF. The CDR3 region has the DNA TGTGCCATCAGCGAGGACAGGGGAAACACTGAAGCTTTCTTT.

The chain recombines TRBV28 with TRBJ1-1; 8 nucleotides align to TRBD1. Germline CDR1 is MDHEN and CDR2 is SYDVKM. The V segment lost 4 bases and the J segment 6 bases; nucleotides outside the gene matches: 7. This CDR3 spans 14 amino acids. In DNA, the CDR3 is TGTGCCAGCAGTTCACCCCCGACAGGGGCTGAAGCTTTCTTT. Translation: CASSSPPTGAEAFF.

Concerning this clone: The sample contains more than one DNA sequence encoding this CDR3. The J gene is TRBJ1-1, the V gene TRBV5-1; 8 nucleotides agree with TRBD1. Trimming cost V 1 base and J 5 bases; bases outside gene matches: 1. The germline CDR1 and CDR2 sequences are SGHRS and YFSETQ. The CDR3 covers 13 residues. The CDR3 bases are TGCGCCAGCAGCTTGACAGGGGGGACTGAAGCTTTCTTT. Translation gives CASSLTGGTEAFF. The full variable domain, with the rest looked up from reference TRBV5-1 and TRBJ1-1, is KAGVTQTPRYLIKTRGQQVTLSCSPISGHRSVSWYQQTPGQGLQFLFEYFSETQRNKGNFPGRFSGRQFSNSRSEMNVSTLELGDSALYLCASSLTGGTEAFFGQGTRLTVV.

This clone has just a few counts. This chain connects TRBV19 to TRBJ2-5, with 10 nucleotides matching TRBD2. This CDR3 is 14 amino acids long. V trimming: 5 bases; J trimming: 5 bases; junction bases outside the gene matches: 5. The V gene's germline CDR1 is LNHDA and CDR2 SQIVND (reference sequence). CDR3 sequence: CASSSSGRSETQYF. For the CDR3, the DNA is TGTGCCAGTAGTTCTAGCGGGAGAAGTGAGACCCAGTACTTC.

CDR3 in amino acids: CASSLAPGSPYNEQFF. CDR3 in DNA: TGTGCCAGCAGCTTGGCCCCAGGAAGTCCCTACAATGAGCAGTTCTTC. The chain couples TRBV7-9 to TRBJ2-1; D call uncertain. V lost 3 bases and J lost 2, with 14 bases in between. CDR1 and CDR2 (germline): SEHNR, FQNEAQ (reference sequence). The CDR3 length is 16 residues.